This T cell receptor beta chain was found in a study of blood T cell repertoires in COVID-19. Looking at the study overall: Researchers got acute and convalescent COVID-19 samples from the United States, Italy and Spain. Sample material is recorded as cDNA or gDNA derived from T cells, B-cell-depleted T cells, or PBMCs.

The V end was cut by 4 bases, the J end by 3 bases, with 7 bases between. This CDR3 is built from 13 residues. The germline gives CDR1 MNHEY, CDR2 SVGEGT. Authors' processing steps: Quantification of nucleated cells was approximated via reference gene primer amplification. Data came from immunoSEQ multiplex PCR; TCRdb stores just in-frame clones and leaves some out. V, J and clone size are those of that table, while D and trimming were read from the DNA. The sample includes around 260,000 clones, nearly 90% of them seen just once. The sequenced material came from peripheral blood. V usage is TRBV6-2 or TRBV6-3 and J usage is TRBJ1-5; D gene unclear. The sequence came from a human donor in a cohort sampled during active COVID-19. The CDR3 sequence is CASSFGFNQPQHF. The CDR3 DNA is TGTGCCAGCAGTTTCGGGTTCAATCAGCCCCAGCATTTT.